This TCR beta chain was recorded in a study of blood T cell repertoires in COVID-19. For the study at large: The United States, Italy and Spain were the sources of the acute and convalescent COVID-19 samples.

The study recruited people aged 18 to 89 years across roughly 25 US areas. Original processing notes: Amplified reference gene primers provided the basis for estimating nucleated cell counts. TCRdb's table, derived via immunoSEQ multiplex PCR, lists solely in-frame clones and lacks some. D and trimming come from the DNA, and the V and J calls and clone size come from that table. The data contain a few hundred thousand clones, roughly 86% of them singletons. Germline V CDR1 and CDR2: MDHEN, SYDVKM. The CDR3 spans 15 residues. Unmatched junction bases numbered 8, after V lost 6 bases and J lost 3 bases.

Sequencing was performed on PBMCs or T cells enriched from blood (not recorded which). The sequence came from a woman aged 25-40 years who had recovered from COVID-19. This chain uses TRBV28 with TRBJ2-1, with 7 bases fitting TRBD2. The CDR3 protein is CASRGLGLGYNEQFF. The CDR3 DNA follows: TGTGCCAGCAGAGGACTTGGACTAGGCTACAATGAGCAGTTCTTC.